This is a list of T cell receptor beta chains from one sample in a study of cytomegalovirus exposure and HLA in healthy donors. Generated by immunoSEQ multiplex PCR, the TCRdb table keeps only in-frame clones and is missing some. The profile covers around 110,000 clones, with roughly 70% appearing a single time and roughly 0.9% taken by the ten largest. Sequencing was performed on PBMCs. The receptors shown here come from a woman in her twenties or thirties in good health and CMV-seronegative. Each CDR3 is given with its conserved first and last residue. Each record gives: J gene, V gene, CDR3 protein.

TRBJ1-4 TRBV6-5 CASSLDWNEKLFF
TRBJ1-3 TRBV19 CASSIVGGSGNTIYF
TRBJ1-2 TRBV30 CAWSPSGTGVYGYTF
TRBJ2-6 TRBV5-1 CASSLDEVGFPGGANVLTF
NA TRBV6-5 CASSQRLAGQETQYF
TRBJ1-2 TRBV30 CAWSINRARGYGYTF
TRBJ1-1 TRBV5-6 CASSRGTGGAVAFF
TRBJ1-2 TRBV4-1 CASSQGDSTKFYGYTF
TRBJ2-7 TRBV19 CASSFGGTYEQYF
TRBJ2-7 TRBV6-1 CASSSPGQGVYEQYF